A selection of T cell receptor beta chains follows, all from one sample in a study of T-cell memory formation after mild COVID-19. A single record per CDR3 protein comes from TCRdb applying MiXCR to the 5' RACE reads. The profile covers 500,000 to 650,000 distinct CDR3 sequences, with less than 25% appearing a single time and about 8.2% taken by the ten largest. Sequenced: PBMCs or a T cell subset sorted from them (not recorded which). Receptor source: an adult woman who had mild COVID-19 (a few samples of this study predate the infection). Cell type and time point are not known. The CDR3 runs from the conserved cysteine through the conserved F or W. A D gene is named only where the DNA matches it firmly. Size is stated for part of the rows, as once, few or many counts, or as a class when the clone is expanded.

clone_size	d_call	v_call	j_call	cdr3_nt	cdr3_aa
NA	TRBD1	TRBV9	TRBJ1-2	TGTGCCAGCAGCGACGGGGACAGGAGCCCATCTAACTATGGCTACACCTTC	CASSDGDRSPSNYGYTF
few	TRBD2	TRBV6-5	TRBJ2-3	TGTGCCAGCAGGCGGGAGGGATTGGCAGATACGCAGTATTTT	CASRREGLADTQYF
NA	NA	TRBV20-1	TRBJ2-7	TGCAGTGCTAGAGAGGGGGGACACGAGCAGTACTTC	CSAREGGHEQYF
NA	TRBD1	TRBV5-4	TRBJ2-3	TGTGCCAGCAGTCTAACCGGGACAGGGGGGACAGATACGCAGTATTTT	CASSLTGTGGTDTQYF
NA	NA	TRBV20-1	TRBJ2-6	TGCAGTGCTCCCAATTACCGGACCAAGACCGGGGCCAACGTCCTGACTTTC	CSAPNYRTKTGANVLTF
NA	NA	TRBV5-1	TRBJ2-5	TGCGCCAGCAGCTTGGTTGCGGGACCCGAAGAGACCCAGTACTTC	CASSLVAGPEETQYF
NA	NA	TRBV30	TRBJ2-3	TGTGCCTGGAGTGCCCGACTAGCAGGGGTCACAGATACGCAGTATTTT	CAWSARLAGVTDTQYF
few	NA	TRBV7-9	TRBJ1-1	TGTGCCAGCAGCTCCAGGAGGGCACGAGGAAACACTGAAGCTTTCTTT	CASSSRRARGNTEAFF
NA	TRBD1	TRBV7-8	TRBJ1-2	TGTGCCAGCCTTGGGGGACAGAACTATGGCTACACCTTC	CASLGGQNYGYTF
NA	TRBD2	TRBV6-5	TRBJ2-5	TGTGCCAGCAGTTACACCCGAATTAGCGGGGGAGGAGAGACCCAGTACTTC	CASSYTRISGGGETQYF
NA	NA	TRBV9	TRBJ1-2	TGTGCCAGCAGCGTAGAGGCAGACTATGGCTACACCTTC	CASSVEADYGYTF
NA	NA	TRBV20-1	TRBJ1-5	TGCAGTGCTAGAGAAGGGAGGGTCAATCAGCCCCAGCATTTT	CSAREGRVNQPQHF
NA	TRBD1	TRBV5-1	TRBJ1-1	TGCGCCAGCAGACAAGACAGGGACGGCCGGAACACTGAAGCTTTCTTT	CASRQDRDGRNTEAFF
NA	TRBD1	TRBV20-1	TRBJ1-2	TGCAGTTCCTTCGGACAGGGCGTAGAAGGCTACACCTTC	CSSFGQGVEGYTF
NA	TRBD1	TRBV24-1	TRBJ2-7	TGTGCCACCAGTGATCCCTCACAGGGGGACTACGAGCAGTACTTC	CATSDPSQGDYEQYF
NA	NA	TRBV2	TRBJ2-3	TGTGCCAGCAGTACCAGAGCACGGAATACGCAGTATTTT	CASSTRARNTQYF
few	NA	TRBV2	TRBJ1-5	TGTGCCAGCAGTGTCCGGGGGATGGGTCAGCCCCAGCATTTT	CASSVRGMGQPQHF
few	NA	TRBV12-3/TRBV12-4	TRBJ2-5	TGTGCCAGCAGTTTAAACGGGGAAGAGACCCAGTACTTC	CASSLNGEETQYF
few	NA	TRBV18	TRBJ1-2	TGTGCCAGCTCACCCCGGGGGGACCCCGCCTATGGCTACACCTTC	CASSPRGDPAYGYTF
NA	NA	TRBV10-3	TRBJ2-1	TGTGCCATCAGTGAGTCGGGCGGGGGCCACTACAATGAGCAGTTCTTC	CAISESGGGHYNEQFF
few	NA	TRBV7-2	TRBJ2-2	TGTGCCAGCACCCAACGGCAGGGGACCGGGGAGCTGTTTTTT	CASTQRQGTGELFF
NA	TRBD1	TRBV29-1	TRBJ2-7	TGCAGCGTTGTGTCCCCAGCTCGCGGAGGGACAGGAGATTACGAGCAGTACTTC	CSVVSPARGGTGDYEQYF
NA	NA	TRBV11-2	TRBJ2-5	TGTGCCAGCAGCGCCGCTAGGGGGTCAGAGACCCAGTACTTC	CASSAARGSETQYF
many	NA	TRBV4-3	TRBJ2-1	TGCGCCAGCAGCCAAGAATTGACTAGGGGGTACAATGAGCAGTTCTTC	CASSQELTRGYNEQFF
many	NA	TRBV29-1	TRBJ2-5	TGCAGCGTTGTGTGGGGAGAAGAGACCCAGTACTTC	CSVVWGEETQYF
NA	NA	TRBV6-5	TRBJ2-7	TGTGCCAGCAGTTACGCAGCTTCCTACGAGCAGTACTTC	CASSYAASYEQYF
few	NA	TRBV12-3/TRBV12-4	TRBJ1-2	TGTGCCAGCAGTCCAGCAGTTGTGGATGGCTACACCTTC	CASSPAVVDGYTF
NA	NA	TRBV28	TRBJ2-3	TGTGCCAGCACCTGGACCGGGGTGGGGGATACGCAGTATTTT	CASTWTGVGDTQYF
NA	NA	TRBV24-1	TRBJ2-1	TGTGCCACCAGTGATCCTGACGACATCCGCCACTACAATGAGCAGTTCTTC	CATSDPDDIRHYNEQFF
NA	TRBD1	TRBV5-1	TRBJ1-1	TGCGCCAGCAGCGGCCGAACGACAGGGAAGGCTTTCTTT	CASSGRTTGKAFF
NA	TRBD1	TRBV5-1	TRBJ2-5	TGCGCCAGCAGCGGGCAGGGGGCGCCGGGAGAGACCCAGTACTTC	CASSGQGAPGETQYF
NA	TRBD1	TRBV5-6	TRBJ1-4	TGTGCCAGCAGCTTGATGACAGGGTACTATGAAAAACTGTTTTTT	CASSLMTGYYEKLFF
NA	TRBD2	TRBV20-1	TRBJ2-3	TGCAGTGCTAGAGACAGCGGGGTCCATACGCAGTATTTT	CSARDSGVHTQYF
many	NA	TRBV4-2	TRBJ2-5	TGTGCCAGCAGAAGGGATGTCCAAGAGACCCAGTACTTC	CASRRDVQETQYF
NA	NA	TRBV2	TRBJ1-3	TGTGCCAGCAGTGAAGCCAAGTCCTGGATGGACACCATATATTTT	CASSEAKSWMDTIYF
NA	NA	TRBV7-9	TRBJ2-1	TGTGCCAGCAGCCCTACCCCCGGTGGGGTTTCTTATTACAATGAGCAGTTCTTC	CASSPTPGGVSYYNEQFF
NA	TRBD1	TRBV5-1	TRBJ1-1	TGCGCCAGCAGCTTGACCCAGGACAGGGACACTGAAGCTTTCTTT	CASSLTQDRDTEAFF
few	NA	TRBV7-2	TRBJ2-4	TGTGCCAGCAGCCCTCACCCCGTCGGAGCGAACCCAGCCAAAAACATTCAGTACTTC	CASSPHPVGANPAKNIQYF
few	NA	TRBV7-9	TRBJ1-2	TGTGCCAGCAGCTCAACCCAGGGATCGGGCTATGGCTACACCTTC	CASSSTQGSGYGYTF
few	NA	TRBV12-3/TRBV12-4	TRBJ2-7	TGTGCCAGCAGTTTTGGGGACTCGAACTCCTACGAGCAGTACTTC	CASSFGDSNSYEQYF
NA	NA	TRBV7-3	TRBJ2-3	TGTGCCTCCCAAGGTGGGGCCACAGATACGCAGTATTTT	CASQGGATDTQYF
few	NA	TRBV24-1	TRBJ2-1	TGTGCCACCAGTGGACGGCAGAACAATGAGCAGTTCTTC	CATSGRQNNEQFF
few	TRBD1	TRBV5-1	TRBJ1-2	TGCGCCAGCAGCAAGGGACAGGTGGATGGCTACACCTTC	CASSKGQVDGYTF
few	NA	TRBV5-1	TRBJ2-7	TGCGCCAGCAGCTTGGAATACGGAGCCTACGAGCAGTACTTC	CASSLEYGAYEQYF
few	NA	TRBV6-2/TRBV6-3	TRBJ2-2	TGTGCCAGCCACGGGGCTAGCGAGACCGGGGAGCTGTTTTTT	CASHGASETGELFF
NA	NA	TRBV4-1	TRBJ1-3	TGCGCCAGCAGCCAAGAGCAGGGCCTCTCTGGAAACACCATATATTTT	CASSQEQGLSGNTIYF
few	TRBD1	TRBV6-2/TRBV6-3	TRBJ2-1	TGTGCCAGCAATCTAGACGATCTAACGGGACAGGGGCTGTACGAGCAGTTCTTC	CASNLDDLTGQGLYEQFF
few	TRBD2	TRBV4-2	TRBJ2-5	TGTGCCAGCAGCCAAGCCCGGACTAGCGGGGGCGAGACCCAGTACTTC	CASSQARTSGGETQYF
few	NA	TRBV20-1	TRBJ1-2	TGCAGTGCCTGGTCACCGAACTATGGCTACACCTTC	CSAWSPNYGYTF
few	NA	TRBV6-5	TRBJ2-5	TGTGCCAGCAGCCTCCCTGGGGCCCCAGGGACCCAGTACTTC	CASSLPGAPGTQYF
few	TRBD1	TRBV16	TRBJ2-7	TGTGCCAGCAGCCCCGGACAGGGGGACGAGCAGTACTTC	CASSPGQGDEQYF